This TCR beta chain was sequenced during a study of cytomegalovirus exposure and HLA in healthy donors (dated by TCRdb to about 2017). Concerning the study at large: In an earlier analysis of several hundred of the donors, 276 Gb of sequence data and 90 million to 120 million unique TCR beta sequences from about 180 million T cells were reported. All discovery cohort repertoires had been generated on a single sequencing platform. The number of typed donors differed by locus: about 620-640 for A, B, C, DRB1 and DQB1; 500 to 550 for DQA1; 606 for DPA1; and about 450 for DPB1. Rather than using new phenotypic data, the later analysis identified candidate immune exposures from TCR beta sequences and from how often those sequences occurred across donors. A later analysis re-analyzed previously published TCR beta repertoires from roughly 630 donors and added high-resolution HLA genotyping to study TCR occurrence patterns. HLA typing covered class I and class II loci at four-digit resolution. An early release that covered about 600 HLA-typed donors contained about 290 gigabases of sequencing data and tens of millions of unique TCR sequences. Several DR-DQ haplotypes were treated as single units for association and clustering because of strong linkage in the cohort. In a later genetic analysis, genome-wide SNP genotypes for about 55% of the 666 donors were used, and that subset was treated as a discovery cohort. The genetic ancestry cluster associated with self-reported Caucasian donors included roughly 84% of the 300 to 450 genotyped donors. The study profiled the T cell repertoires of about 640 subjects by immunosequencing and related them to cytomegalovirus serostatus. To predict cytomegalovirus infection status, the study brought together high-throughput TCR immunosequencing, statistical association of individual TCRs with disease status, and machine learning. An earlier analysis of around 580 of the donors used high-throughput TCR beta sequencing to judge whether each TCR beta V gene segment behaved as functional or pseudogenic. Donor age, sex, ethnicity and CMV serostatus were compiled together with the repertoire data. The study aimed to test whether signatures of past pathogen exposure could be identified by cataloging public T cell receptors. Across approximately 420 genotyped donors of the cohort, an average of about 250,000 unique TCR beta nucleotide sequences per donor were sequenced, and approximately 19% of those sequences were non-productive. A separate validation cohort of over a hundred different subjects was used in addition to the 666-subject first cohort. Broad study findings and their caveats: About 15 rarely observed V segments, including chromosome 9 orphons, were excluded from the earlier analysis of about 610 of the donors because counts were too low. According to a later analysis, most CMV-associated TCR beta chains appeared to be HLA-restricted, and the HLA associations seemed to be driven largely by CMV exposure. A later analysis found that TCR association rates varied across HLA loci, with DRB1 alleles showing the most associated TCRs and HLA-C alleles the fewest. Broadly in line with IMGT annotations, most TCR beta V segments showed up in productive rearrangements about 87% or about 30% of the time in an earlier analysis of 587 of the donors. A further reported finding was that TCR beta sequences accurately predicted the HLA-A and HLA-B alleles for most subjects in the first cohort. This cohort had only TCR beta chains sequenced, and the lack of alpha or paired-chain data limited which features could be detected. The 87-base-pair reads could not distinguish some IMGT-functional V segments, including TRBV6-2 and TRBV6-3, so those segments were excluded. The authors suggested that the approach could potentially be generalized to other disease states and immunological phenotypes. In a later genetic analysis, a missense DCLRE1C variant was associated with V-gene and J-gene trimming of TCR beta chains, and the association was replicated in an independent cohort. Assigning TCR associations to individual alleles was difficult when HLA alleles, especially DR and DQ, strongly co-occurred. The study listed 164 TCR beta chains as associated with cytomegalovirus. Because some donors lacked HLA typing at each locus, the association tests relied only on the typed subset. Correlated functional status among segregating V segments might reflect linkage disequilibrium, but an unknown experimental factor could not be ruled out. A later analysis reported that several top co-occurrence clusters appeared linked to parvovirus B19, influenza, CMV and Epstein-Barr virus. Most TCR sequences were observed very rarely across donors, whereas some public TCRs were present in many individuals. Sequencing depth was assumed to be roughly uniform across donors in the presence/absence analyses, though that assumption may not hold. A later analysis associated about 18,000 TCR beta sequences with specific HLA alleles at a false discovery rate of 0.05. Three of the identified cytomegalovirus-associated TCR beta chains were confirmed in vitro to be specific for cytomegalovirus antigens. For the cohort, immune exposure information was limited to CMV serostatus. In a later genetic analysis, fewer N-insertions in productive TCRs were reported among donors in an Asian-associated ancestry cluster than the roughly 640-donor mean. A cluster of highly shared sequence variants was judged likely to represent a technical artifact of the sequencing pipeline. Compared with equally common non-associated chains, HLA-associated TCR beta chains in a later analysis were more clonally expanded and had lower generation probabilities. The classifier was reported to diagnose cytomegalovirus status with high specificity and sensitivity in both the original cohort and the validation cohort.

Including the terminal cysteine and phenylalanine, the CDR3 comprises 16 residues. Here the CDR3 DNA is all that survives: 48 bases in frame from base 1. CDR1 and CDR2, looked up from the germline V gene, are MNHEY and SVGAGI. V was cut back by 4 bases and J by 12 bases, leaving a gap of 27 bases between them. The cohort consisted of approximately 670 healthy bone marrow donors. Cohort members were all nominally healthy when sampled, although unrecorded immune exposures were likely present. The donor was CMV seronegative and belonged to the group of roughly 330 seronegative cohort members. Each donor provided a peripheral blood sample, and peripheral blood mononuclear cells were used for TCR beta sequencing. Genomic DNA was extracted from the blood cell samples with the Qiagen DNeasy Blood Extraction Kit. Libraries were made using the immunoSEQ multiplex PCR assay. The multiplex PCR relied on a mix of 60 forward primers for TCR Vbeta segments and 13 reverse primers for TCR Jbeta segments. Amplification of the CDR3 region of rearranged TCR beta genes was performed with a multiplex PCR assay on genomic DNA. The amplified TCR beta libraries were sequenced on the Illumina HiSeq System as 87-base-pair reads. Per the source publication's procedure: In a later analysis, tens of millions of unique TCR beta chains were counted across the approximately 640 repertoires, and approximately 9.9 million of these chains were shared by at least two donors. Raw reads were error-corrected and collapsed into unique sequences with a nearest-neighbor algorithm that merged closely related sequences to remove PCR and sequencing errors. CDR3 sequences were aligned to IMGT reference sequences to assign V, D and J gene segments. For a sequence to be retained, at least a six-nucleotide match to both a V gene segment and a J gene segment was required. A rearrangement was called productive if the CDR3 had no stop codons and remained in frame with V and J, and every other rearrangement was called non-productive. CDR3 was defined according to IMGT convention as the region running from the second conserved V-encoded cysteine to the conserved J-encoded phenylalanine. The earlier analysis of a few hundred of the donors excluded any sequence lacking an unambiguous match to a single V gene segment. An earlier analysis of roughly 590 of the donors called V segments functional above 56.7% productive rearrangements and segregating when the between-donor standard deviation exceeded 5%. A statistical classification framework was developed to diagnose cytomegalovirus status using the catalog of TCR beta chain sequences. In a later analysis, V and J genes were assigned by comparing TCR nucleotide sequences against IMGT/GENE-DB human TR gene sequences. The TCRdist pipeline was used in a later analysis to assign CDR3 sequences and most-parsimonious VDJ recombination scenarios. A later analysis defined each TCR beta chain by its CDR3 amino acid sequence plus V-gene family, and excluded reads lacking a unique V-gene family. As a way to deal with suspected cross-contamination and a sequencing artifact, a later analysis dropped 450 to 600 nucleotide sequences that were highly shared and had low generation probability. In a later analysis, a clonal expansion index was calculated for each public chain from normalized within-repertoire ranks of inferred template counts. In a later analysis, generation probabilities were computed using a VDJ recombination model fitted to out-of-frame rearrangements, and the results were checked against IGoR. Hypergeometric tests were used in a later analysis to score TCR-TCR, TCR-HLA and TCR-CMV co-occurrence, with a repertoire-size bias correction applied to the TCR pairs. To estimate false discovery rates, a later analysis permuted the HLA or CMV assignments 20 times. A later analysis grouped co-occurring TCRs with DBSCAN, adding TCRdist sequence similarity when clustering within HLA-allele-positive subsets. Repertoires with fewer than 30,000 or more than 120,000 public chains were left out of co-occurrence clustering, as were about 5 repertoires with anomalous nucleotide sharing. In TCRdb, the immuneACCESS table is reduced to in-frame sequences with V and J assigned. These tables do not hold every clone; where another copy was compared, an unresolved V gene accounts for under half, and the others remain unexplained. V, J and clone size are taken as reported in that table, and D and trimming were inferred from the DNA itself. This sample holds some 190,000 clones; less than 85% were observed only once. Clones ranked in the top ten supply 1% of the sample.

Turning to this clone: Its antigen is unknown. No base qualities exist here, and no much larger clone lies one base off it.

Sequenced input: PBMCs. Rearrangement joined TRBV6-5 to TRBJ1-2; the D gene cannot be named for sure. This TCR was recovered from a boy aged 2 to 10 in good health and CMV-seronegative. The CDR3 region reads CASSSPSTLYQRRDTF. The DNA sequence is given as TGTGCCAGCAGTTCCCCGTCTACCCTCTATCAACGGAGGGACACCTTC.